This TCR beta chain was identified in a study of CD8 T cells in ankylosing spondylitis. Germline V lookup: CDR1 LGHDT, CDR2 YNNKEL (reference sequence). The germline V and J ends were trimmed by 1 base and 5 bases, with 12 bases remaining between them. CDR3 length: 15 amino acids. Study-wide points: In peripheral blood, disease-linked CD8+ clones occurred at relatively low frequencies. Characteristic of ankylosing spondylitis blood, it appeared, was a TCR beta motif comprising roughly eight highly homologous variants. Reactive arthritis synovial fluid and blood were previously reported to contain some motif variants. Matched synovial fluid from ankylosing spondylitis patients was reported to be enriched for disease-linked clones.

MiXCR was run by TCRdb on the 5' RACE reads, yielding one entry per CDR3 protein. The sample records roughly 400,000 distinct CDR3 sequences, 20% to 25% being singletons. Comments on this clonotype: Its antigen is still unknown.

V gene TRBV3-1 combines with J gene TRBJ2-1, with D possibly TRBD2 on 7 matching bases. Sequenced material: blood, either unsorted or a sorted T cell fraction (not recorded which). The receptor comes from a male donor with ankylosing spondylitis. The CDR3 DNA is TGTGCCAGCAGCCAAGGGCGGGGGCTCCACAATGAGCAGTTCTTC. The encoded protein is CASSQGRGLHNEQFF.